These 25 T cell receptor beta chains share one sample of origin, sequenced in a study of T-cell reconstitution after alpha-beta-depleted transplantation in children. Unique molecular identifiers featured in how the TCRbeta library was prepared. TCRdb re-called the PCR reads through MiXCR, storing one row per CDR3 protein. This sample has some 640,000 distinct CDR3 sequences, with around 16% found just once. Source: PBMCs from the stem cell graft donor, taken from the stem cell graft. These TCRs come from a human donor who donated a stem cell graft to a child with acute myeloid leukemia.

This clonotype showed up many times. J is TRBJ2-1 and V is TRBV6-5; a possible D gene is TRBD1 (5 bases). V was shortened by 2 bases and J by 6 bases, with 14 bases between the two germline ends. There are 15 residues in the CDR3. Germline V CDR1 and CDR2: MNHEY, SVGAGI. CDR3 sequence (DNA): TGTGCCAGCAGTTACCGGAGCTCAGGGCGCAATGAGCAGTTCTTC. Translated: CASSYRSSGRNEQFF.

This clonotype was observed at least ten times. The chain is built from TRBV5-6 and TRBJ1-6; 11 bases align to TRBD1. V gave up 4 bases and J gave up 10 bases; unmatched junction bases: 7. The CDR3 extends over 15 amino acids. From germline, CDR1 is SGHDT and CDR2 YYEEEE. Here the CDR3 reads CASSEDRGRRSPLHF. In DNA, the CDR3 is TGTGCCAGCAGCGAGGACAGGGGGCGACGCTCACCCCTCCACTTT.

This clonotype was picked up many times. The chain recombines TRBV5-6 with TRBJ1-6; the D is unclear. The germline V gene has CDR1 SGHDT and CDR2 YYEEEE. CDR3 length: 16 residues. V lost 0 bases, J lost 7 bases, and 14 bases lay in between. This chain's CDR3 is CASSLAFGGKNSPLHF. CDR3 bases: TGTGCCAGCAGCTTGGCCTTCGGCGGGAAGAATTCACCCCTCCACTTT.

This clonotype has just a few counts. The chain carries TRBV12-3 or TRBV12-4 and TRBJ1-6; D is unclear. CDR3 size: 14 residues. Trimming removed 3 bases from V and 6 bases from J, with 9 bases in between. The CDR3, as DNA: TGTGCCAGCAGTTTCGAACAGCGTAATTCACCCCTCCACTTT. This codes for CASSFEQRNSPLHF.

As concerns this clonotype: A much more abundant neighbour one base away suggests this may be a read error. The chain recombines TRBV20-1 with TRBJ2-5, with D maybe TRBD1 (5 bases). Per germline, CDR1 DFQATT and CDR2 SNEGSKA (reference sequence). There are 14 residues in the CDR3. V lost 5 bases and J 5 bases, leaving 18 bases between the germline ends. This chain's CDR3 is CSAPTAGQLETQYF. CDR3 DNA: TGCAGTGCTCCTACTGCAGGGCAGTTGGAGACCCAGTACTTC.

The V gene is TRBV20-1, the J gene TRBJ2-3; 8 nucleotides agree with TRBD2. The J segment lost 0 bases and the V segment lost 3 bases, leaving 8 bases of the junction unmatched. The CDR3 runs to 16 residues. Per germline, CDR1 DFQATT and CDR2 SNEGSKA (reference sequence). The CDR3 sequence is CSARFGGAGSTDTQYF. Here the CDR3 DNA reads TGCAGTGCTAGGTTCGGGGGGGCGGGCAGCACAGATACGCAGTATTTT.

This clonotype showed up many times. The gene calls are TRBV20-1 and TRBJ2-7; D not resolved. The CDR3 loop spans 16 amino acids. Germline CDR1 is DFQATT and CDR2 is SNEGSKA (reference sequence). V lost 3 bases and J lost 4, with 22 bases in between. The CDR3 protein is CSARKGWNPPIYEQYV. CDR3 sequence (DNA): TGCAGTGCTAGGAAGGGATGGAACCCCCCCATATACGAGCAGTACGTC.

This clonotype was seen a few times. The chain employs TRBV12-3 or TRBV12-4 and TRBJ2-3; 11 bases map to TRBD2. This CDR3 comprises 14 residues. The J segment lost 6 bases and the V segment lost 10 bases, leaving 9 bases of the junction unmatched. The CDR3 DNA reads TGTGCCACCCTCCCTAGCGGGGGGATGGATACGCAGTATTTT. Its translation: CATLPSGGMDTQYF.

This clonotype was detected only a few times. The CDR3 is CASSQEPKSGYTF. CDR3 sequence (DNA): TGTGCCAGCAGCCAAGAGCCTAAGAGTGGCTACACCTTC. This chain uses TRBV14 with TRBJ1-2, with no clear D. The V gene's germline CDR1 is SGHDN and CDR2 FVKESK. This CDR3 has 13 residues. V was cut by 0 bases and J by 7 bases, with 9 bases left in between.

This clonotype was detected many times. The chain uses TRBV20-1 and TRBJ2-1; tentative D call: TRBD1 (8 bases). The CDR3 spans 17 residues. V gave up 3 bases and J gave up 4 bases, with 22 bases separating them. The germline gives CDR1 DFQATT, CDR2 SNEGSKA (reference sequence). This chain's CDR3 is CSARSDRVGRGYNEQFF. CDR3 DNA sequence: TGCAGTGCTAGGTCGGACAGGGTGGGGAGGGGTTACAATGAGCAGTTCTTC.

The sample holds many counts of this clonotype. The chain employs TRBV29-1 and TRBJ1-1; 10 bases map to TRBD1. The CDR3 has 15 amino acids. Trimming took 6 bases from V and 6 from J; bases not matched to a gene: 13. Germline V lookup: CDR1 SQVTM, CDR2 ANQGSEA. CDR3 DNA sequence: TGCAGCGTGGGGGGACAGGGGATGTCACTGGCTGAAGCTTTCTTT. This translates into CSVGGQGMSLAEAFF.

This clonotype was seen ten or more times. This chain uses TRBV20-1 with TRBJ2-3; D gene uncertain. Germline assignment: CDR1 DFQATT and CDR2 SNEGSKA (reference sequence). The CDR3 extends over 12 amino acids. The ends were cut back, 3 bases at V and 6 bases at J, with 10 bases in the middle. This CDR3 is CSASPAGDTQYF. The CDR3 coding sequence is TGCAGTGCTAGCCCAGCCGGGGATACGCAGTATTTT.

This chain joins TRBV6-6 and TRBJ2-7, with D perhaps TRBD1 (6 bases). V gave up 11 bases and J gave up 4 bases, with 18 bases separating them. This CDR3 is 13 amino acids long. Germline loops: CDR1 MNHNY, CDR2 SVGAGI (reference sequence). CDR3 residues: CASKAQGSYEQYF. CDR3 DNA sequence: TGTGCCTCTAAAGCCCAGGGGTCTTACGAGCAGTACTTC.

This clonotype occurred once. The chain combines TRBV9 with TRBJ2-1, with TRBD2 matching over 10 bases. Germline V gene data show CDR1 as SGDLS and CDR2 as YYNGEE. Trimming at V came to 3 bases and at J to 9 bases, leaving 9 bases not matched to a gene. The CDR3 has 15 residues. Here the CDR3 reads CASSERGGLSGEQFF. DNA of the CDR3: TGTGCCAGCAGCGAGCGGGGGGGCCTCAGTGGTGAGCAGTTCTTC.

This clonotype was seen a handful of times. The gene calls are TRBV4-1 and TRBJ2-7; D uncertain. V shed 4 bases and J shed 5 bases, with 15 bases lying between them. The CDR3 runs to 14 residues. Germline V gene lookup returns CDR1 MGHRA and CDR2 YSYEKL. The CDR3 sequence is CASSPSGRYNEQYF. CDR3 coding DNA: TGCGCCAGCAGCCCCAGTGGCAGGTACAACGAGCAGTACTTC.

This clonotype occurred many times. V usage is TRBV7-2 and J usage is TRBJ1-6; maybe TRBD1 (6 bases). This CDR3 has 15 residues. CDR1 and CDR2 (germline): SGHTA, FQGNSA. With 5 bases removed from V and 6 bases from J, the gap between germline ends came to 14 bases. CDR3 sequence (DNA): TGTGCCAGCAGCCCTACCGGGACACCTAATTCACCCCTCCACTTT. Its translation is CASSPTGTPNSPLHF.

In this sample, this clonotype turned up many times. This chain links TRBV20-1 with TRBJ2-1; tentatively, D is TRBD2 (5 bases). Trimming took off 2 bases at V and 5 bases at J, with 7 bases between the two ends. This CDR3 comprises 12 residues. CDR1 and CDR2 (germline): DFQATT, SNEGSKA (reference sequence). As DNA, the CDR3 is TGCAGTGCTAGAAGCGGCGACAATGAGCAGTTCTTC. This gives the protein CSARSGDNEQFF.

The chain combines TRBV24-1 with TRBJ2-5, with 10 nucleotides matching TRBD1. The CDR3 runs 15 residues. V was clipped by 3 bases and J by 3 bases; unmatched bases: 3. In germline, CDR1 is KGHDR, CDR2 SFDVKD. CDR3 residues: CATSDHGTGEETQYF. The CDR3 DNA reads TGTGCCACCAGTGATCACGGGACAGGGGAAGAGACCCAGTACTTC.

This clonotype was counted a few times. The CDR3, as DNA: TGCAGCGTTGAAGACCAATCCGGGACCTCAAACATTCAGTACTTC. It codes for CSVEDQSGTSNIQYF. The chain recombines TRBV29-1 with TRBJ2-4, with D perhaps assigned TRBD1 or TRBD2 (5 bases each). The CDR3 contains 15 residues. The germline V gene encodes CDR1 SQVTM and CDR2 ANQGSEA. V was cut by 0 bases and J by 6 bases, with 15 bases left in between.

There are many counts of this clonotype. V and J are TRBV20-1 and TRBJ2-3, with unresolved D. CDR3 length: 16 residues. Trimming stripped 0 bases from V and 0 bases from J, with 13 bases between. Per the germline V gene, CDR1 is DFQATT and CDR2 is SNEGSKA (reference sequence). Here the CDR3 DNA reads TGCAGTGCTAGAGATAAGGCAGGAACTAGCACAGATACGCAGTATTTT. Protein product: CSARDKAGTSTDTQYF.

The chain is built from TRBV6-4 and TRBJ1-1; no clear D gene. Germline V CDR1 and CDR2: MRHNA, SNTAGT. V was shortened by 6 bases and J by 3 bases, with 11 bases between the two germline ends. This CDR3 comprises 13 residues. The CDR3 DNA is TGTGCCAGCAGCCATACAGAGTACACTGAAGCTTTCTTT. It codes for CASSHTEYTEAFF.

This clonotype occurred many times. This chain links TRBV20-1 with TRBJ1-5; possible D gene TRBD1, 5 bases. Germline-derived CDR1 and CDR2 are DFQATT and SNEGSKA (reference sequence). The CDR3 has 12 amino acids. Trimming shortened V by 6 bases and J by 4 bases, and 10 bases separated the two germline ends. As DNA, the CDR3 is TGCAGTGCGCTTGGGGGGAATCAGCCCCAGCATTTT. It specifies CSALGGNQPQHF.

This clonotype was counted at least ten times. The CDR3 sequence: CSVLGDTEAFF. In DNA form, the CDR3 reads TGCAGCGTTCTCGGGGACACTGAAGCTTTCTTT. The chain uses TRBV29-1 and TRBJ1-1, with D unclear. Germline CDR1 is SQVTM and CDR2 is ANQGSEA. This CDR3 is built from 11 residues. Trimming stripped 5 bases from V and 3 bases from J, with 7 bases between.

This clonotype has a count of ten or more. This chain links TRBV7-2 with TRBJ1-2; D ambiguous. V lost 5 bases and J 6 bases, leaving 13 bases between the germline ends. The CDR3 sequence is 13 residues long. Germline CDR1 and CDR2: SGHTA and FQGNSA. The DNA for the CDR3 is TGTGCCAGCAGCCGGGCGGCTCCTGATGGCTACACCTTC. It specifies CASSRAAPDGYTF.

This clonotype has more than one count but fewer than ten. The rearrangement joins TRBV5-6 to TRBJ2-1, with D possibly matching TRBD2 (5 bases). This CDR3 has 12 residues. Germline-derived CDR1 and CDR2 are SGHDT and YYEEEE. V lost 4 bases to trimming and J lost 5 bases, with 7 bases between them. DNA for the CDR3: TGTGCCAGCAGCATCGGGGACAATGAGCAGTTCTTC. Its translation: CASSIGDNEQFF.